This T cell receptor beta chain is drawn from a study of blood T cell repertoires in COVID-19. In the authors' workflow: The assay estimated nucleated cells by amplifying reference gene primers. Sequenced by immunoSEQ multiplex PCR; TCRdb stores in-frame clones only, minus some. V, J and clone size were drawn from that table, and D and trimming were deduced from the DNA. The table records tens of thousands of clones, 80% to 90% of them present only once. The length of the CDR3 is 13 residues. The germline CDR1 and CDR2 sequences are SSHAT and FNYEAQ (reference sequence). V lost 2 bases and J 5 bases, leaving 9 bases between the germline ends.

V is TRBV7-7 and J is TRBJ1-1, with a possible D match to TRBD1 (5 bases). The receptor's source is a woman aged 55-75 years with acute or convalescent COVID-19. Material for sequencing was peripheral blood. The CDR3 loop is CASSLHQGTEAFF. CDR3 nucleotide sequence: TGTGCCAGCAGCTTACACCAGGGAACTGAAGCTTTCTTT.